This T cell receptor beta chain appears in the sequencing data of a study of vaccination and CD4 T cells after COVID-19. With the Oncomine TCR Beta short-read assay, DNA from cultured CD4+ T cells was sequenced. From cultured CD4+ T cells, genomic DNA was extracted. TCRdb fed the PCR reads into MiXCR, producing one record per CDR3 protein. This table holds thousands of distinct CDR3 sequences, more than 45% found once. The CDR3 length is 16 residues. The germline V gene encodes CDR1 SGHVS and CDR2 FQNEAQ. Trimming stripped 4 bases from V and 0 bases from J, with 13 bases between. Treatment of the sample: approximately 10-day PBMC culture with coronavirus spike peptide pools or control peptides (ViraFEST assay). Collection of the unexposed donor's CD4+ T cells took place before the COVID-19 pandemic (2011-2018). Whenever cell numbers allowed, CD4+ T cells from unexposed donors were probed with SARS-CoV-2 S/N and four cold-coronavirus spikes.

Concerning this clonotype itself: Its cognate antigen is unknown.

The sequencing sample was made of CD4+ T cells from blood, cultured in vitro. The V call is TRBV7-8, the J call TRBJ1-3, with D unclear. The TCR originated in a human donor in good health. CDR3: CASSSKRPNSGNTIYF. The DNA of the CDR3 is TGTGCCAGCAGCTCCAAACGGCCAAACTCTGGAAACACCATATATTTT. Based on the CDR3 plus reference TRBV7-8 and TRBJ1-3, the full variable domain is GAGVSQSPRYKVAKRGQDVALRCDPISGHVSLFWYQQALGQGPEFLTYFQNEAQLDKSGLPSDRFFAERPEGSVSTLKIQRTQQEDSAVYLCASSSKRPNSGNTIYFGEGSWLTVV.